What follows are 27 T cell receptor beta chains derived from one specimen sequenced in a study of blood T cell repertoires in COVID-19. Some clones are missing from TCRdb's copy, which holds only in-frame ones; the method was immunoSEQ multiplex PCR. The profile covers just over 95,000 clones, with 90% appearing a single time and about 1.8% taken by the ten largest. The material sequenced was peripheral blood. Receptors originate from a man aged 55-75 years with acute or convalescent COVID-19.

V is TRBV23-1 and J is TRBJ1-2, with D possibly TRBD1 on 5 matching bases. TRBV23-1 is placed among ORFs of uncertain function. This CDR3 region has 15 residues. V was pared by 4 bases and J by 4 bases, with 16 bases between. CDR3 sequence reads: CASSLRGEVAYGYTF. The CDR3 DNA is TGCGCCAGCAGTCTTCGGGGGGAGGTAGCCTATGGCTACACCTTC.

The gene calls are TRBV5-1 and TRBJ2-7, with 7 bases identical to TRBD1. The CDR3 totals 13 residues. V lost 4 bases and J lost 2; bases outside the gene matches: 3. Looked up from germline, CDR1 is SGHRS and CDR2 is YFSETQ. The CDR3 DNA reads TGCGCCAGCAGCACCGACAGGGCCTACGAGCAGTACTTC. It codes for CASSTDRAYEQYF.

Here the CDR3 reads CASSIVVTGSGQPQHF. CDR3 in DNA: TGTGCCAGTAGTATCGTTGTGACGGGATCAGGACAGCCCCAGCATTTT. The chain has TRBV19 and TRBJ1-5, with D unresolved. CDR3 size: 16 residues. V lost 3 bases and J lost 7, with 19 bases in between. Per germline, CDR1 LNHDA and CDR2 SQIVND (reference sequence).

The genes are TRBV5-1 and TRBJ1-1, with a possible D match to TRBD1 (5 bases). V shed 3 bases and J shed 6 bases, with 15 bases lying between them. The germline V gene has CDR1 SGHRS and CDR2 YFSETQ. The CDR3 is made up of 14 amino acids. The CDR3 DNA is TGCGCCAGCAGCTGGGGAGGCCCGGGGCCTGAAGCTTTCTTT. This sequence encodes CASSWGGPGPEAFF.

V usage is TRBV19 and J usage is TRBJ2-3; D may be TRBD1 (5 bases). V was clipped by 4 bases and J by 3 bases, with 17 bases between them. The CDR3 spans 16 residues. The germline V gene encodes CDR1 LNHDA and CDR2 SQIVND (reference sequence). CDR3 residues: CASSTFDSSLTDTQYF. The CDR3 coding sequence is TGTGCCAGTAGTACCTTCGACAGCAGCTTGACAGATACGCAGTATTTT.

The gene calls are TRBV28 and TRBJ1-3; D ambiguous. CDR3 length equals 15 residues. Germline values: CDR1 MDHEN, CDR2 SYDVKM. V was cut by 6 bases and J by 0 bases, with 12 bases left in between. CDR3 amino acids: CASSPQDTSGNTIYF. DNA of the CDR3: TGTGCCAGCAGCCCGCAGGATACCTCTGGAAACACCATATATTTT.

This chain links TRBV7-6 with TRBJ1-1, with D unclear. From germline, CDR1 is SGHVS and CDR2 FNYEAQ. V was cut by 6 bases and J by 2 bases, with 10 bases left in between. The CDR3 extends over 13 amino acids. The CDR3 here is CASSLTANTEAFF. CDR3 nucleotides: TGTGCCAGCAGTCTTACAGCTAACACTGAAGCTTTCTTT.

As DNA, the CDR3 is TGTGCCAGCAGCCTGAGATTGGGGGGGCGACAGAACACTGAAGCTTTCTTT. Residues: CASSLRLGGRQNTEAFF. This rearrangement joins TRBV5-6 to TRBJ1-1; perhaps TRBD1 as D (6 bases). Trimming took off 4 bases at V and 1 base at J, with 20 bases between the two ends. The germline V gene has CDR1 SGHDT and CDR2 YYEEEE. The CDR3 spans 17 residues. Together with reference TRBV5-6 and TRBJ1-1, the CDR3 gives the full variable domain: DAGVTQSPTHLIKTRGQQVTLRCSPKSGHDTVSWYQQALGQGPQFIFQYYEEEERQRGNFPDRFSGHQFPNYSSELNVNALLLGDSALYLCASSLRLGGRQNTEAFFGQGTRLTVV.

The gene calls are TRBV11-2 and TRBJ1-5; D is perhaps TRBD1 (6 bases). This CDR3 is built from 18 residues. The V gene lost 1 base and the J gene lost 2 bases, with 18 bases spanning the gap. Germline V gene sequence: CDR1 SGHAT, CDR2 FQNNGV. The CDR3 coding sequence is TGTGCCAGCAGCTTAGGAGGTCGAGGGGGACGGGGCAATCAGCCCCAGCATTTT. Its translation: CASSLGGRGGRGNQPQHF.

This clone was seen a single time. The chain carries TRBV3-1 (or the pseudogene TRBV3-2) and TRBJ2-3; 8 positions match TRBD2. Germline V gene lookup returns CDR1 LGHDT and CDR2 YNNKEL (reference sequence). The ends lost 4 bases at V and 3 bases at J; junction bases unmatched: 6. This CDR3 region has 15 residues. As DNA, the CDR3 is TGTGCCAGCAGCCCCCCCGGGGGGGTTACAGATACGCAGTATTTT. It yields the protein CASSPPGGVTDTQYF.

The V call is TRBV4-1, the J call TRBJ1-4; D ambiguous. V dropped 1 base and J dropped 0 bases, with 12 bases sitting between them. This CDR3 has 17 residues. Germline V lookup: CDR1 MGHRA, CDR2 YSYEKL. This CDR3 reads CASSQVNLVPTNEKLFF. CDR3 nucleotides: TGCGCCAGCAGCCAAGTTAACCTAGTCCCAACTAATGAAAAACTGTTTTTT.

The CDR3 sequence is CASSLRSLNSNQPQHF. The DNA of the CDR3 is TGTGCCAGCAGTTTACGGAGCCTCAATAGCAATCAGCCCCAGCATTTT. This chain joins TRBV27 and TRBJ1-5; no clear D. Germline CDR1 is MNHEY and CDR2 is SMNVEV (reference sequence). The CDR3 consists of 16 residues. V lost 2 bases and J lost 0, with 11 bases in between.

The V and J genes are TRBV5-8 and TRBJ2-1; 11 nucleotides agree with TRBD2. Germline V gene sequence: CDR1 SGHTS, CDR2 YDEGEE. The J segment lost 3 bases and the V segment lost 1 base, leaving 6 bases of the junction unmatched. The CDR3 extends over 17 amino acids. The CDR3 here is CASSLTLTSGDYNEQFF. Written as DNA, the CDR3 is TGTGCCAGCAGCTTGACCCTGACTAGCGGGGACTACAATGAGCAGTTCTTC.

The chain recombines TRBV19 with TRBJ1-1; 9 nucleotides line up with TRBD1. Germline CDR1 reads LNHDA; CDR2 reads SQIVND (reference sequence). The CDR3 covers 14 residues. Germline trimming cut 6 bases from V and 5 bases from J; bases unmatched to any gene: 7. CDR3 coding DNA: TGTGCCAGTAGCCTACAGGGGGCTGGGACTGAAGCTTTCTTT. Translating gives CASSLQGAGTEAFF.

V and J are TRBV29-1 and TRBJ1-4; TRBD1 is a possible D gene (6 bases). Germline assignment: CDR1 SQVTM and CDR2 ANQGSEA. Trimming took 5 bases from V and 3 from J, leaving 10 bases between them. The CDR3 covers 13 residues. DNA of the CDR3: TGCAGCGTTATACAGGGTGCTAATGAAAAACTGTTTTTT. Encoded protein: CSVIQGANEKLFF.

Here the CDR3 DNA reads TGTGCCAGCAGCCAAGGGACAGGGGGTGAAAAACTGTTTTTT. Its protein product is CASSQGTGGEKLFF. J is TRBJ1-4 and V is TRBV3-1 (or the pseudogene TRBV3-2), with 10 bases aligning to TRBD1. The CDR3 is made up of 14 amino acids. J gave up 7 bases and V 1 base, and 0 bases lay outside the gene matches. The germline CDR1 and CDR2 sequences are LGHDT and YNNKEL (reference sequence).

The chain is built from TRBV7-9 and TRBJ2-2, with 10 bases aligning to TRBD2. CDR1 SEHNR and CDR2 FQNEAQ come from the germline V gene (reference sequence). CDR3 size: 16 residues. V shed 1 base, J shed 8 bases, and the junction held 7 bases outside the gene matches. The CDR3 protein is CASSLGPSGGQGELFF. The CDR3 coding sequence is TGTGCCAGCAGCTTAGGCCCTAGCGGGGGACAAGGGGAGCTGTTTTTT.

This clone was counted between two and nine times. V usage is TRBV29-1 and J usage is TRBJ1-2; D perhaps matches TRBD1 (6 bases). Per the germline V gene, CDR1 is SQVTM and CDR2 is ANQGSEA. V was clipped by 0 bases and J by 6 bases, with 17 bases between them. The CDR3 consists of 15 residues. The CDR3 is CSVEDLYREEHGYTF. Here the CDR3 DNA reads TGCAGCGTTGAAGATCTTTACAGGGAAGAGCATGGCTACACCTTC. Filled out from reference TRBV29-1 and TRBJ1-2, the complete variable domain reads SAVISQKPSRDICQRGTSLTIQCQVDSQVTMMFWYRQQPGQSLTLIATANQGSEATYESGFVIDKFPISRPNLTFSTLTVSNMSPEDSSIYLCSVEDLYREEHGYTFGSGTRLTVV.

V is TRBV20-1 and J is TRBJ1-1, with no clear D. Germline-derived CDR1 and CDR2 are DFQATT and SNEGSKA (reference sequence). Deletions cut 4 bases from V and 8 bases from J, with 11 bases between. The CDR3 is 11 amino acids. CDR3 residues: CSAIREKEAFF. CDR3 DNA sequence: TGCAGTGCTATTAGAGAGAAAGAAGCTTTCTTT.

This chain uses TRBV5-6 with TRBJ1-6; D is unresolved. CDR3 size: 15 residues. The V gene lost 2 bases and the J gene lost 6 bases, with 12 bases spanning the gap. Germline CDR1 SGHDT, CDR2 YYEEEE. This chain's CDR3 is CASSFWARPNSPLHF. In DNA form, the CDR3 reads TGTGCCAGCAGCTTTTGGGCCAGGCCTAATTCACCCCTCCACTTT. Full variable domain (outside the CDR3, taken from reference TRBV5-6 and TRBJ1-6): DAGVTQSPTHLIKTRGQQVTLRCSPKSGHDTVSWYQQALGQGPQFIFQYYEEEERQRGNFPDRFSGHQFPNYSSELNVNALLLGDSALYLCASSFWARPNSPLHFGNGTRLTVT.

This clone showed up just once. CDR3 sequence (DNA): TGTGCCAGCAGCTTGGTGGGTGGGGGACTAGCGAACTATGGCTACACCTTC. Translated: CASSLVGGGLANYGYTF. The chain recombines TRBV5-6 with TRBJ1-2; TRBD1 might be the D (5 bases). This CDR3 is 17 amino acids long. Germline V lookup: CDR1 SGHDT, CDR2 YYEEEE. With 0 bases removed from V and 2 bases from J, the gap between germline ends came to 17 bases.

The chain joins TRBV3-1 (or the pseudogene TRBV3-2) to TRBJ1-2; tentative D call: TRBD1 (5 bases). The V and J ends lost 1 base and 4 bases respectively, with 13 bases between them. Germline loops: CDR1 LGHDT, CDR2 YNNKEL (reference sequence). CDR3 length: 15 residues. The DNA of the CDR3 is TGTGCCAGCAGCCAAGGGGCTTCCGGGGGCTATGGCTACACCTTC. The encoded protein is CASSQGASGGYGYTF.

J is TRBJ2-3 and V is TRBV6-1, with D possibly matching TRBD2 (6 bases). This CDR3 region has 13 residues. Germline CDR1 MNHNS, CDR2 SASEGT. V lost 2 bases and J lost 5, with 8 bases in between. Here the CDR3 DNA reads TGTGCCAGCAGTGAAAGGCGGGGAGATACGCAGTATTTT. As protein: CASSERRGDTQYF.

The chain has TRBV27 and TRBJ1-4; D unresolved. The V gene lost 1 base and the J gene lost 5 bases, with 14 bases spanning the gap. This CDR3 contains 16 residues. From germline, CDR1 is MNHEY and CDR2 SMNVEV (reference sequence). The CDR3 DNA follows: TGTGCCAGCAGTTTATGGTTGGCCGAATGGAATGAAAAACTGTTTTTT. This encodes CASSLWLAEWNEKLFF.

V usage is TRBV19 and J usage is TRBJ1-4; 10 nucleotides match TRBD1. Germline V lookup: CDR1 LNHDA, CDR2 SQIVND (reference sequence). After removal of 6 bases from V and 4 bases from J, the junction contained 17 bases not matched to a gene. This CDR3 has 19 amino acids. In nucleotides, the CDR3 is TGTGCCAGTAGCGATGAGGCGGGACAGGGGAGGGGACTTAATGAAAAACTGTTTTTT. Amino acid sequence: CASSDEAGQGRGLNEKLFF.

The V gene is TRBV10-3, the J gene TRBJ1-5; unclear D gene. CDR1 ENHRY and CDR2 SYGVKD come from the germline V gene. The CDR3 sequence is 13 residues long. V was trimmed by 3 bases and J by 2 bases, leaving 5 bases between them. The CDR3 region is CAISDSGNQPQHF. The CDR3 DNA reads as TGTGCCATCAGTGACTCGGGCAATCAGCCCCAGCATTTT.

The chain joins TRBV15 to TRBJ2-6; 8 nucleotides line up with TRBD1. The trim removed 5 bases at V and 0 bases at J, leaving 15 bases unmatched. Germline CDR1 and CDR2: LNHNV and YYDKDF (reference sequence). CDR3 length equals 20 residues. The CDR3 is CATSLQGVGNTRSGANVLTF. The CDR3 DNA is TGTGCCACCAGCCTACAGGGGGTGGGGAACACCCGCTCTGGGGCCAACGTCCTGACTTTC. The complete variable domain, with remaining parts taken from reference TRBV15 and TRBJ2-6, reads DAMVIQNPRYQVTQFGKPVTLSCSQTLNHNVMYWYQQKSSQAPKLLFHYYDKDFNNEADTPDNFQSRRPNTSFCFLDIRSPGLGDTAMYLCATSLQGVGNTRSGANVLTFGAGSRLTVL.